This T cell receptor (beta chain) was captured in a study of cytomegalovirus exposure and HLA in healthy donors. CDR1 and CDR2 from the germline V gene are LNHDA and SQIVND (reference sequence). V lost 1 base, J lost 4 bases, and 4 bases stayed unmatched. This CDR3 is 15 amino acids long. PCR employed 60 Vbeta and 13 Jbeta primers. Profiling relied on immunoSEQ multiplex PCR, and the TCRdb table lists in-frame clones only, not all of them. The sample lists about 180,000 clones; around 80% were seen once. The clonotype was recovered from a girl aged 5-17 years in good health and CMV-seropositive. The sample taken for sequencing was PBMCs. The chain links TRBV19 to TRBJ2-3; 8 bases match TRBD2. The CDR3: CASSIGAGAADTQYF. As DNA, the CDR3 is TGTGCCAGTAGTATAGGAGCGGGAGCGGCAGATACGCAGTATTTT.